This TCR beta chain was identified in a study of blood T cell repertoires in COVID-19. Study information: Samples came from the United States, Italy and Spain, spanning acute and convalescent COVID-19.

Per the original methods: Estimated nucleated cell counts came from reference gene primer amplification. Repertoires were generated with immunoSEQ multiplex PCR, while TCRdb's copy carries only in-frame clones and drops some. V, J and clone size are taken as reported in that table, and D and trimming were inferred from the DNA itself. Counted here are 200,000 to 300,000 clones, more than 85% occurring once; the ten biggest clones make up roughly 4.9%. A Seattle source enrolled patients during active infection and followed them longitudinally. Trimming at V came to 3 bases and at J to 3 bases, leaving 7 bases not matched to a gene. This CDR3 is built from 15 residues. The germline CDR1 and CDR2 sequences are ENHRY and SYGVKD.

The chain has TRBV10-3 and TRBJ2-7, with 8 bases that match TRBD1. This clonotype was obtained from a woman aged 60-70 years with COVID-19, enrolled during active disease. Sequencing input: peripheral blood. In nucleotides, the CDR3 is TGTGCCATCAGTGACCCCGGGACAGGCCTCTACGAGCAGTACTTC. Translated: CAISDPGTGLYEQYF.